This is a list of T cell receptor beta chains from one sample in a study of T cell responses to AZD1222 COVID-19 vaccine. Libraries were prepared by immunoSEQ multiplex PCR; TCRdb keeps only in-frame clonotypes and omits some of them. The sample has about 130,000 clones; around 85% are singletons. The specimen comprised peripheral blood, sampled 28 days after the second AZD1222 dose. The source of these receptors is an adult who received the AZD1222 COVID-19 vaccine. Both conserved end residues are part of each CDR3. Each record gives: D gene, V gene, J gene, clone size, CDR3 protein, CDR3 DNA. The D gene is left open where the match is weak. Expanded clones get a size class; other rows say once, few or many, or leave the size out.

D gene: NA; V gene: TRBV30; J gene: TRBJ1-5; clone size: NA; CDR3 protein: CAWSEGAIKPQHF; CDR3 DNA: TGTGCCTGGAGTGAAGGAGCTATTAAGCCCCAGCATTTT
D gene: NA; V gene: TRBV7-3; J gene: TRBJ2-1; clone size: once; CDR3 protein: CATATSYYNEQFF; CDR3 DNA: TGTGCCACGGCCACTAGTTACTACAATGAGCAGTTCTTC
D gene: TRBD1; V gene: TRBV7-6; J gene: TRBJ1-5; clone size: NA; CDR3 protein: CASSLADRVGNQPQHF; CDR3 DNA: TGTGCCAGCAGCTTAGCCGACAGGGTGGGCAATCAGCCCCAGCATTTT
D gene: TRBD1; V gene: TRBV11-1; J gene: TRBJ2-7; clone size: NA; CDR3 protein: CASSLRDRGEQYF; CDR3 DNA: TGTGCCAGCAGCTTGCGGGACAGGGGCGAGCAGTACTTC
D gene: NA; V gene: TRBV5-4; J gene: TRBJ2-5; clone size: NA; CDR3 protein: CASSRANLQETQYF; CDR3 DNA: TGTGCCAGCTCCCGGGCCAACCTCCAAGAGACCCAGTACTTC
D gene: TRBD2; V gene: TRBV19; J gene: TRBJ2-5; clone size: once; CDR3 protein: CASSPGGGALEETQYF; CDR3 DNA: TGTGCCAGTAGTCCTGGCGGGGGGGCCCTCGAAGAGACCCAGTACTTC
D gene: TRBD2; V gene: TRBV29-1; J gene: TRBJ2-1; clone size: NA; CDR3 protein: CSVPSGGGGNEQFF; CDR3 DNA: TGCAGCGTCCCCAGCGGGGGCGGTGGGAATGAGCAGTTCTTC
D gene: NA; V gene: TRBV5-1; J gene: TRBJ2-7; clone size: few; CDR3 protein: CASSLELGRSYEQYF; CDR3 DNA: TGCGCCAGCAGCTTGGAATTGGGTCGCTCCTACGAGCAGTACTTC
D gene: TRBD2; V gene: TRBV7-6; J gene: TRBJ2-3; clone size: NA; CDR3 protein: CASSLGSAGGTDTQYF; CDR3 DNA: TGTGCCAGCAGCTTAGGCAGCGCGGGGGGCACAGATACGCAGTATTTT
D gene: NA; V gene: TRBV29-1; J gene: TRBJ1-2; clone size: once; CDR3 protein: CSVSPFQGGYTF; CDR3 DNA: TGCAGCGTCTCCCCGTTCCAGGGAGGCTACACCTTC
D gene: NA; V gene: TRBV5-1; J gene: TRBJ2-1; clone size: NA; CDR3 protein: CASKPPHPWFF; CDR3 DNA: TGCGCCAGCAAGCCTCCGCATCCTTGGTTCTTC
D gene: TRBD2; V gene: TRBV4-2; J gene: TRBJ2-7; clone size: NA; CDR3 protein: CASSQGGGALEQYF; CDR3 DNA: TGTGCCAGCAGCCAGGGCGGGGGGGCCCTCGAGCAGTACTTC
D gene: NA; V gene: TRBV2; J gene: TRBJ1-1; clone size: NA; CDR3 protein: CASSEQGLTLNTEAFF; CDR3 DNA: TGTGCCAGCAGTGAACAGGGGCTTACCTTGAACACTGAAGCTTTCTTT
D gene: NA; V gene: TRBV9; J gene: TRBJ1-2; clone size: large; CDR3 protein: CASSVEGSSGGYTF; CDR3 DNA: TGTGCCAGCAGCGTAGAAGGATCCTCGGGGGGCTACACCTTC
D gene: TRBD1; V gene: TRBV11-3; J gene: TRBJ2-5; clone size: NA; CDR3 protein: CASSLDGQGQETQYF; CDR3 DNA: TGTGCCAGCAGCTTAGATGGACAGGGTCAAGAGACCCAGTACTTC
D gene: NA; V gene: TRBV5-1; J gene: TRBJ2-7; clone size: NA; CDR3 protein: CASSLNGQHHLEQYF; CDR3 DNA: TGCGCCAGCAGCTTGAACGGACAGCACCATCTCGAGCAGTACTTC
D gene: NA; V gene: TRBV28; J gene: TRBJ1-2; clone size: NA; CDR3 protein: CASSPKGGSLYGYTF; CDR3 DNA: TGTGCCAGCAGCCCAAAGGGAGGGTCCCTCTATGGCTACACCTTC
D gene: NA; V gene: TRBV19; J gene: TRBJ1-6; clone size: NA; CDR3 protein: CASSISWGGDSPLHF; CDR3 DNA: TGTGCCAGTAGTATCTCCTGGGGGGGAGATTCACCCCTCCACTTT
D gene: NA; V gene: TRBV27; J gene: TRBJ2-7; clone size: NA; CDR3 protein: CASSLAGVQHYEQYF; CDR3 DNA: TGTGCCAGCAGTTTAGCAGGGGTACAGCACTACGAGCAGTACTTC
D gene: NA; V gene: TRBV18; J gene: TRBJ1-1; clone size: NA; CDR3 protein: CASSPPLRVNTEAFF; CDR3 DNA: TGTGCCAGCTCACCACCATTGAGGGTAAACACTGAAGCTTTCTTT
D gene: NA; V gene: TRBV7-3; J gene: TRBJ2-5; clone size: NA; CDR3 protein: CASQAGRRGTQYF; CDR3 DNA: TGTGCCAGTCAGGCAGGCAGGCGGGGGACCCAGTACTTC
D gene: TRBD1; V gene: TRBV6-2/TRBV6-3; J gene: TRBJ2-7; clone size: NA; CDR3 protein: CASSFERAGGDRYEQYF; CDR3 DNA: TGTGCCAGCAGTTTCGAGAGGGCAGGGGGAGATCGCTACGAGCAGTACTTC
D gene: TRBD2; V gene: TRBV3-1/TRBV3-2; J gene: TRBJ2-3; clone size: NA; CDR3 protein: CASSIGLADWDTQYF; CDR3 DNA: TGTGCCAGCAGCATTGGACTAGCGGATTGGGATACGCAGTATTTT
D gene: NA; V gene: TRBV4-1; J gene: TRBJ2-3; clone size: NA; CDR3 protein: CASSSTNAADTQYF; CDR3 DNA: TGCGCCAGCAGCTCGACAAACGCGGCAGATACGCAGTATTTT
D gene: NA; V gene: TRBV5-1; J gene: TRBJ2-7; clone size: NA; CDR3 protein: CASSLDSGQRGEQYF; CDR3 DNA: TGCGCCAGCAGCTTGGATAGTGGACAGCGCGGCGAGCAGTACTTC
D gene: NA; V gene: TRBV5-1; J gene: TRBJ1-6; clone size: NA; CDR3 protein: CASSLSSRDTGISPLHF; CDR3 DNA: TGCGCCAGCAGCTTGTCATCGAGGGACACGGGAATTTCACCCCTCCACTTT
D gene: NA; V gene: TRBV10-1; J gene: TRBJ2-7; clone size: NA; CDR3 protein: CASRNRDTSLRRGWHHYEQYF; CDR3 DNA: TGCGCCAGCAGGAACCGGGACACATCCTTGAGGCGGGGGTGGCACCACTACGAGCAGTACTTC
D gene: NA; V gene: TRBV4-2; J gene: TRBJ1-1; clone size: NA; CDR3 protein: CASSQEGSRVNTEAFF; CDR3 DNA: TGTGCCAGCAGCCAAGAAGGATCCAGGGTGAACACTGAAGCTTTCTTT
D gene: NA; V gene: TRBV7-9; J gene: TRBJ1-2; clone size: NA; CDR3 protein: CASSNTGFYGYTF; CDR3 DNA: TGTGCCAGCAGCAATACAGGATTCTATGGCTACACCTTC
D gene: TRBD2; V gene: TRBV7-2; J gene: TRBJ2-7; clone size: NA; CDR3 protein: CASSLRASGNYEQYF; CDR3 DNA: TGTGCCAGCAGCTTGAGGGCTAGCGGAAACTACGAGCAGTACTTC
D gene: TRBD2; V gene: TRBV19; J gene: TRBJ2-1; clone size: NA; CDR3 protein: CASSIITSGAHNEQFF; CDR3 DNA: TGTGCCAGTAGTATAATTACTAGCGGGGCCCACAATGAGCAGTTCTTC
D gene: NA; V gene: TRBV3-1/TRBV3-2; J gene: TRBJ2-1; clone size: NA; CDR3 protein: CASSQDPGSSYNEQFF; CDR3 DNA: TGTGCCAGCAGCCAAGACCCGGGGAGCTCCTACAATGAGCAGTTCTTC
D gene: NA; V gene: TRBV19; J gene: TRBJ1-5; clone size: NA; CDR3 protein: CASSIFPGATGNQPQHF; CDR3 DNA: TGTGCCAGTAGCATATTCCCGGGAGCCACTGGCAATCAGCCCCAGCATTTT
D gene: NA; V gene: TRBV6-5; J gene: TRBJ1-5; clone size: NA; CDR3 protein: CASSFRDSNQPQHF; CDR3 DNA: TGTGCCAGCAGTTTCAGGGATAGCAATCAGCCCCAGCATTTT
D gene: NA; V gene: TRBV3-1/TRBV3-2; J gene: TRBJ1-1; clone size: NA; CDR3 protein: CASSPPVGGNAEAFF; CDR3 DNA: TGTGCCAGCAGCCCCCCGGTTGGGGGGAACGCTGAAGCTTTCTTT
D gene: NA; V gene: TRBV2; J gene: TRBJ1-1; clone size: few; CDR3 protein: CAWVTQTSLAEAFF; CDR3 DNA: TGTGCCTGGGTTACGCAGACCTCTCTCGCTGAAGCTTTCTTT
D gene: NA; V gene: TRBV7-8; J gene: TRBJ1-5; clone size: NA; CDR3 protein: CASSLLPRQPQHF; CDR3 DNA: TGTGCCAGCAGCCTACTGCCCCGGCAGCCCCAGCATTTT
D gene: NA; V gene: TRBV3-1/TRBV3-2; J gene: TRBJ2-3; clone size: few; CDR3 protein: CASSPLGVTDTQYF; CDR3 DNA: TGTGCCAGCAGCCCGCTGGGGGTCACAGATACGCAGTATTTT
D gene: NA; V gene: TRBV6-4; J gene: TRBJ2-3; clone size: NA; CDR3 protein: CASSAGVDVTDTQYF; CDR3 DNA: TGTGCCAGCAGTGCCGGAGTGGATGTCACAGATACGCAGTATTTT
D gene: NA; V gene: TRBV5-1; J gene: TRBJ2-1; clone size: NA; CDR3 protein: CASSPVAKGNEQFF; CDR3 DNA: TGCGCCAGCAGCCCCGTCGCAAAAGGGAATGAGCAGTTCTTC
D gene: TRBD1; V gene: TRBV6-2/TRBV6-3; J gene: TRBJ1-1; clone size: NA; CDR3 protein: CASSRDREAFF; CDR3 DNA: TGTGCCAGCAGTCGGGACAGGGAAGCTTTCTTT
D gene: NA; V gene: TRBV2; J gene: TRBJ1-1; clone size: NA; CDR3 protein: CASRKGANTEAFF; CDR3 DNA: TGTGCCAGCAGAAAGGGAGCGAACACTGAAGCTTTCTTT
D gene: NA; V gene: TRBV2; J gene: TRBJ1-1; clone size: NA; CDR3 protein: CASTPTGGVLQAFF; CDR3 DNA: TGTGCCAGCACCCCGACAGGAGGTGTTCTCCAAGCTTTCTTT
D gene: TRBD1; V gene: TRBV11-3; J gene: TRBJ1-1; clone size: NA; CDR3 protein: CASSKGQGPNTEAFF; CDR3 DNA: TGTGCCAGCAGCAAGGGACAGGGGCCAAACACTGAAGCTTTCTTT
D gene: NA; V gene: TRBV15; J gene: TRBJ2-7; clone size: NA; CDR3 protein: CATSRPRTPLNYEQYF; CDR3 DNA: TGTGCCACCAGCAGGCCCCGGACTCCCCTTAACTACGAGCAGTACTTC
D gene: TRBD2; V gene: TRBV19; J gene: TRBJ2-7; clone size: NA; CDR3 protein: CASSLPGGGDQYF; CDR3 DNA: TGTGCCAGTAGTCTCCCCGGCGGGGGTGATCAGTACTTC
D gene: NA; V gene: TRBV11-2; J gene: TRBJ1-1; clone size: NA; CDR3 protein: CASSLERGQNTEAFF; CDR3 DNA: TGTGCCAGCAGCTTAGAACGGGGACAGAACACTGAAGCTTTCTTT
D gene: NA; V gene: TRBV4-2; J gene: TRBJ1-6; clone size: NA; CDR3 protein: CASSQRQQRGNNSPLHF; CDR3 DNA: TGTGCCAGCAGCCAACGACAGCAACGTGGGAATAATTCACCCCTCCACTTT
D gene: NA; V gene: TRBV28; J gene: TRBJ1-1; clone size: NA; CDR3 protein: CASSLHGQPNTEAFF; CDR3 DNA: TGTGCCAGCAGTTTACACGGACAGCCGAACACTGAAGCTTTCTTT
D gene: NA; V gene: TRBV29-1; J gene: TRBJ1-2; clone size: NA; CDR3 protein: CSVAAGSDYGYTF; CDR3 DNA: TGCAGCGTTGCGGCAGGGTCGGACTATGGCTACACCTTC
D gene: NA; V gene: TRBV2; J gene: TRBJ2-7; clone size: NA; CDR3 protein: CASRRDQRGIEQYF; CDR3 DNA: TGTGCCAGCAGAAGGGACCAGAGGGGAATCGAGCAGTACTTC